The 25 T cell receptor beta chains below were found in one sample sequenced in a study of radiation and T cells in renal cell carcinoma. Produced via immunoSEQ multiplex PCR; TCRdb's table is partial and in-frame only. The top ten hold 4.1% of the sample, which has 130,000 to 150,000 clones, about 88% seen once. The time point here: baseline pretreatment blood. Treatment given: 15 Gy SBRT to primary tumor, nephrectomy 4 weeks later. The sequencing here drew on blood, taken from a patient whose treatment included radiotherapy and nephrectomy. These receptors came from a woman aged 65 to 85 with renal cell carcinoma.

V is TRBV9 and J is TRBJ2-1, with TRBD2 matching 14 bases. The CDR3 sequence is 17 residues long. The trim removed 4 bases at V and 5 bases at J, leaving 8 bases unmatched. Per germline, CDR1 SGDLS and CDR2 YYNGEE. The CDR3 here is CASSPRTSGGRHNEQFF. The CDR3 nucleotides read TGTGCCAGCAGCCCCAGGACTAGCGGGGGGCGGCACAATGAGCAGTTCTTC.

The rearrangement joins TRBV6-5 to TRBJ1-2, with TRBD1 matching 7 bases. Germline CDR1 reads MNHEY; CDR2 reads SVGAGI. The CDR3 sequence is 11 residues long. The V gene end was trimmed by 6 bases and the J gene end by 11 bases; junction bases not matched to a gene: 6. DNA for the CDR3: TGTGCCAGCAGCTCCCCGGGACAGTACACCTTC. Residues: CASSSPGQYTF.

V gene TRBV7-9 combines with J gene TRBJ1-5, with D uncertain. This CDR3 region has 15 residues. CDR1 is SEHNR, CDR2 FQNEAQ, per germline (reference sequence). With 1 base removed from V and 4 bases from J, the gap between germline ends came to 11 bases. The CDR3 is CASSLGVPGNQPQHF. As DNA, the CDR3 is TGTGCCAGCAGCTTAGGGGTTCCAGGAAATCAGCCCCAGCATTTT.

The rearrangement links TRBV11-2 to TRBJ2-7; TRBD2 matches at 7 bases. The V segment lost 11 bases and the J segment 0 bases; nucleotides outside the gene matches: 4. The V gene's germline CDR1 is SGHAT and CDR2 FQNNGV. CDR3 length: 12 residues. DNA of the CDR3: TGTGCCGCCGGGGAGGGCTCCTACGAGCAGTACTTC. Its protein product is CAAGEGSYEQYF.

The genes are TRBV5-4 and TRBJ1-1; 9 bases map to TRBD1. The CDR3 loop spans 16 amino acids. V lost 4 bases to trimming and J lost 4 bases; unmatched junction nucleotides: 11. Looked up from germline, CDR1 is SGHNT and CDR2 is YYREEE (reference sequence). CDR3 region: CASSLPTGGLGTEAFF. The CDR3 nucleotides are TGTGCCAGCAGCCTCCCGACAGGGGGATTGGGCACTGAAGCTTTCTTT.

This clone was recorded a few times. The chain links TRBV14 to TRBJ2-2, with TRBD1 matching 9 bases. The CDR3 has 15 amino acids. The V and J ends lost 4 bases and 4 bases, in that order; junction bases with no gene match: 4. CDR1 and CDR2 (germline): SGHDN, FVKESK. CDR3 sequence (DNA): TGTGCCAGCAGCCGGGGACAGGGACCCACCGGGGAGCTGTTTTTT. Translated: CASSRGQGPTGELFF.

The V call is TRBV6-5, the J call TRBJ2-7, with TRBD1 matching over 7 bases. Germline V CDR1 and CDR2: MNHEY, SVGAGI. This CDR3 comprises 13 residues. With 8 bases clipped from V and 2 bases from J, the junction kept 6 bases outside the gene matches. Here the CDR3 DNA reads TGTGCCAGCTCTGAAGGGGGCCCCTACGAGCAGTACTTC. Its translation: CASSEGGPYEQYF.

This chain uses TRBV5-6 with TRBJ1-6; TRBD1 aligns across 9 bases. Germline V lookup: CDR1 SGHDT, CDR2 YYEEEE. Trimming cost V 4 bases and J 7 bases; bases outside gene matches: 6. This CDR3 contains 15 residues. This CDR3 reads CASSMGQGGNSPLHF. CDR3 DNA sequence: TGTGCCAGCAGCATGGGACAGGGAGGGAATTCACCCCTCCACTTT.

This chain connects TRBV5-6 to TRBJ2-3; D tentatively fits TRBD1 or TRBD2 (7 bases each). The V gene's germline CDR1 is SGHDT and CDR2 YYEEEE. The ends were cut back, 1 base at V and 4 bases at J, with 19 bases in the middle. The CDR3 length is 17 residues. The CDR3 loop is CASSLKGGSTGADTQYF. For the CDR3, the DNA is TGTGCCAGCAGCTTGAAGGGAGGGTCTACAGGGGCAGATACGCAGTATTTT.

The rearrangement joins TRBV18 to TRBJ1-1; the match to TRBD1 covers 7 bases. Germline V CDR1 and CDR2: KGHSH, LQKENI. V was pared by 3 bases and J by 1 base, with 2 bases of the junction left unmatched. The CDR3 length is 14 residues. In nucleotides, the CDR3 is TGTGCCAGCTCACCGGGACAGCAGAACACTGAAGCTTTCTTT. Translating gives CASSPGQQNTEAFF.

This CDR3 is CASSLAGGETQYF. CDR3 coding DNA: TGCGCCAGCAGCTTGGCGGGAGGAGAGACCCAGTACTTC. The chain recombines TRBV5-1 with TRBJ2-5; TRBD2 matches 7 bases. Per the germline V gene, CDR1 is SGHRS and CDR2 is YFSETQ. The CDR3 runs to 13 residues. The J segment lost 4 bases and the V segment lost 0 bases, leaving 0 bases of the junction unmatched.

V and J are TRBV5-1 and TRBJ2-7; a possible D gene is TRBD2 (6 bases). V was shortened by 5 bases and J by 1 base, with 13 bases between the two germline ends. The CDR3 covers 14 residues. Germline V lookup: CDR1 SGHRS, CDR2 YFSETQ. CDR3 protein: CASRAGTGSYEQYF. CDR3 in DNA: TGCGCCAGCAGAGCCGGGACTGGTTCCTACGAGCAGTACTTC.

The J gene is TRBJ2-7, the V gene TRBV2; D is tentatively TRBD1 or TRBD2 (5 bases each). Per germline, CDR1 SNHLY and CDR2 FYNNEI. V lost 6 bases and J 0 bases, leaving 12 bases between the germline ends. There are 14 residues in the CDR3. DNA for the CDR3: TGTGCCAGCAGGGGGACGGTGAGCTCCTACGAGCAGTACTTC. This translates into CASRGTVSSYEQYF.

The V and J genes are TRBV6-6 and TRBJ1-4, with unresolved D. The CDR3 contains 12 residues. Trimming stripped 8 bases from V and 0 bases from J, with 4 bases between. Looked up from germline, CDR1 is MNHNY and CDR2 is SVGAGI (reference sequence). CDR3: CASWATNEKLFF. The CDR3 DNA is TGTGCCAGCTGGGCAACTAATGAAAAACTGTTTTTT.

The chain links TRBV5-4 to TRBJ2-7, with 12 positions matching TRBD2. With V trimmed by 0 bases and J by 4 bases, 2 bases remained unmatched. The CDR3 length is 15 residues. The germline V gene encodes CDR1 SGHNT and CDR2 YYREEE (reference sequence). CDR3 bases: TGTGCCAGCAGCTTGGCCACTAGCGGGGGGTACGAGCAGTACTTC. This codes for CASSLATSGGYEQYF.

This chain uses TRBV6-5 with TRBJ2-1; possibly TRBD2 for D (6 bases). V was pared by 0 bases and J by 0 bases, with 9 bases between. CDR1 is MNHEY, CDR2 SVGAGI, per germline. The CDR3 spans 16 residues. The CDR3 region has the DNA TGTGCCAGCAGTTACTCGGCGGGGAGCTCCTACAATGAGCAGTTCTTC. Protein sequence: CASSYSAGSSYNEQFF.

V and J are TRBV5-1 and TRBJ2-7; D unclear. Trimming stripped 0 bases from V and 3 bases from J, with 13 bases between. The length of the CDR3 is 15 residues. From germline, CDR1 is SGHRS and CDR2 YFSETQ. The CDR3 DNA is TGCGCCAGCAGCTTGGGGACGGCCGCTATCTACGAGCAGTACTTC. This translates into CASSLGTAAIYEQYF. Full variable domain (missing parts from reference TRBV5-1 and TRBJ2-7): KAGVTQTPRYLIKTRGQQVTLSCSPISGHRSVSWYQQTPGQGLQFLFEYFSETQRNKGNFPGRFSGRQFSNSRSEMNVSTLELGDSALYLCASSLGTAAIYEQYFGPGTRLTVT.

This clone was picked up a small number of times. The chain couples TRBV15 to TRBJ1-5; D remains unclear. The CDR3 sequence is 12 residues long. CDR1 is LNHNV, CDR2 YYDKDF, per germline (reference sequence). Deletions cut 2 bases from V and 4 bases from J, with 3 bases between. CDR3 loop: CATSRPNQPQHF. The CDR3 DNA reads as TGTGCCACCAGCAGACCAAATCAGCCCCAGCATTTT.

CDR3 sequence: CASRISGGGYEQYF. In DNA, the CDR3 is TGTGCCAGCAGAATTAGCGGGGGGGGTTACGAGCAGTACTTC. This chain uses TRBV27 with TRBJ2-7; 11 positions match TRBD2. V was clipped by 6 bases and J by 4 bases; unmatched bases: 5. The germline V gene has CDR1 MNHEY and CDR2 SMNVEV (reference sequence). This CDR3 spans 14 amino acids.

About this clone: Distinct nucleotide sequences in the sample also encode this CDR3. The V call is TRBV28, the J call TRBJ1-5; the D is unclear. V shed 3 bases and J shed 4 bases, with 10 bases lying between them. Germline CDR1 reads MDHEN; CDR2 reads SYDVKM. This CDR3 has 14 amino acids. CDR3 sequence (DNA): TGTGCCAGCAGTTTTTCCCGGGGAAATCAGCCCCAGCATTTT. Translation gives CASSFSRGNQPQHF.

This clone was observed once. V usage is TRBV6-6 and J usage is TRBJ1-5; 9 nucleotides agree with TRBD1. Germline V gene sequence: CDR1 MNHNY, CDR2 SVGAGI (reference sequence). Trimming took 1 base from V and 5 from J; bases not matched to a gene: 6. The CDR3 contains 16 residues. CDR3 bases: TGTGCCAGCAGTTACTTAATCGGACAGGGGTATCAGCCCCAGCATTTT. Translation: CASSYLIGQGYQPQHF.

The chain recombines TRBV25-1 with TRBJ1-1; TRBD1 is a possible D gene (5 bases). The germline gives CDR1 MGHDK, CDR2 SYGVNS. The ends were cut back, 4 bases at V and 0 bases at J, with 15 bases in the middle. This CDR3 is built from 16 residues. In nucleotides, the CDR3 is TGTGCCAGCAGTGCTCCGGGACTCCTTATGAACACTGAAGCTTTCTTT. Translated, it gives CASSAPGLLMNTEAFF.

This rearrangement joins TRBV28 to TRBJ1-2, with 9 bases fitting TRBD1. Germline V gene lookup returns CDR1 MDHEN and CDR2 SYDVKM. Losses at the gene ends were 5 bases for V and 3 bases for J; bases not matched to a gene: 10. The CDR3 consists of 16 residues. This CDR3 reads CASSPWGTGYDYGYTF. Written as DNA, the CDR3 is TGTGCCAGCAGTCCTTGGGGGACAGGGTACGACTATGGCTACACCTTC.

The V call is TRBV19, the J call TRBJ1-2, with D unresolved. Germline lookup yields CDR1 LNHDA and CDR2 SQIVND (reference sequence). Trimming shortened V by 5 bases and J by 2 bases, and 12 bases separated the two germline ends. The CDR3 extends over 14 amino acids. The CDR3 here is CASSAATVNYGYTF. Written as DNA, the CDR3 is TGTGCCAGTAGTGCCGCTACAGTCAACTATGGCTACACCTTC.

The chain is built from TRBV30 and TRBJ2-3; D remains unclear. Germline lookup yields CDR1 GTSNPN and CDR2 SVGIG (reference sequence). The CDR3 loop spans 12 amino acids. V was cut by 0 bases and J by 6 bases, with 7 bases left in between. This CDR3 is CAWSVVVDTQYF. For the CDR3, the DNA is TGTGCCTGGAGTGTCGTAGTGGATACGCAGTATTTT.